The 4 T cell receptor beta chains presented below share a single source sample, sequenced in a study of CD8+ T cells in alopecia areata. Treatment given: oral pan-JAK inhibitor, 5-10 mg twice daily. It was cDNA, reverse transcribed from extracted RNA, that served as the sequencing template. Data came from immunoSEQ multiplex PCR; TCRdb stores just in-frame clones and leaves some out. The data show roughly 220,000 clones, approximately 72% seen once. The source material was CD4+ T cells sorted from blood, sampled between weeks 43 and 45, from a patient treated with tofacitinib. The source is a human donor with alopecia areata.

The chain links TRBV29-1 to TRBJ1-2; 8 bases are a match to TRBD1. The V gene's germline CDR1 is SQVTM and CDR2 ANQGSEA. V lost 7 bases, J lost 8 bases, and 12 bases stayed unmatched. The CDR3 has 13 residues. The CDR3 loop is CSADSGGRAGYTF. The CDR3 nucleotides are TGCAGCGCAGACTCAGGGGGCCGGGCAGGCTACACCTTC.

This clone was seen only a few times. The V call is TRBV15, the J call TRBJ2-5; TRBD1 matches 7 bases. The CDR3 consists of 15 residues. Germline trimming cut 2 bases from V and 2 bases from J; bases unmatched to any gene: 5. Germline V gene lookup returns CDR1 LNHNV and CDR2 YYDKDF (reference sequence). CDR3 residues: CATSRRQGGQETQYF. CDR3 in DNA: TGTGCCACCAGCAGACGACAGGGCGGGCAAGAGACCCAGTACTTC.

The CDR3 sequence is CSVGRGAGTDTQYF. The CDR3 region has the DNA TGCAGCGTTGGGCGAGGGGCGGGCACAGATACGCAGTATTTT. The rearrangement joins TRBV29-1 to TRBJ2-3; the D call may be TRBD1 or TRBD2 (5 bases each). In germline, CDR1 is SQVTM, CDR2 ANQGSEA. The germline V and J ends were trimmed by 4 bases and 1 base, with 12 bases remaining between them. The CDR3 loop spans 14 amino acids.

In its sample, this clone was seen once. This chain links TRBV14 with TRBJ1-1; a weak D match, TRBD1 (6 bases). This CDR3 spans 12 amino acids. Deletions cut 1 base from V and 7 bases from J, with 7 bases between. Germline V CDR1 and CDR2: SGHDN, FVKESK. This CDR3 reads CASSQGGHEAFF. The CDR3 DNA sequence: TGTGCCAGCAGCCAAGGGGGACATGAAGCTTTCTTT.